A single sample is the source of the 5 T cell receptor beta chains below, sequenced in a study of Graves' ophthalmopathy and Graves' hyperthyroidism. The study amplified TCR beta CDR3 regions using RNA transcripts. The library came from an HTBI-primed first-round RT-PCR and a second-round multiplex PCR. TCRdb re-derived calls from the multiplex PCR reads in MiXCR, one entry per CDR3 protein. The table records over a million distinct CDR3 sequences, approximately 35% of them present only once. Sequencing input: peripheral blood or thyroid tissue (not recorded which). The receptors were sampled from an adult man with Graves' hyperthyroidism.

This clonotype was counted a single time. The rearrangement links TRBV7-9 to TRBJ1-3, with TRBD1 identical over 8 bases. From germline, CDR1 is SEHNR and CDR2 FQNEAQ (reference sequence). This CDR3 is built from 14 residues. Germline trimming cut 8 bases from V and 4 bases from J; bases unmatched to any gene: 7. For the CDR3, the DNA is TGTGCCAGCGGGTCACAGGGGGTAGGAAACACCATATATTTT. Protein sequence: CASGSQGVGNTIYF.

For this clonotype: A much larger clone lies one base from this, so it may be a read error. The chain links TRBV7-2 to TRBJ1-5; tentative D call: TRBD1 (6 bases). The CDR3 covers 16 residues. The germline CDR1 and CDR2 sequences are SGHTA and FQGNSA. DNA for the CDR3: TGTGCCAGCAGCTTCAGGGGCGGAGGTAGCATTCAGCCCCAGCATTTT. Its protein is CASSFRGGGSIQPQHF.

V and J are TRBV29-1 and TRBJ2-7; unclear D gene. The CDR3 has 13 amino acids. V lost 4 bases and J lost 3, with 13 bases in between. Germline values: CDR1 SQVTM, CDR2 ANQGSEA. CDR3 loop: CSVGWAPDYEQYF. In DNA, the CDR3 is TGCAGCGTTGGTTGGGCTCCCGACTACGAGCAGTACTTC.

This clonotype has more than one count but fewer than ten. The V and J genes are TRBV7-3 and TRBJ2-7; D is undetermined. CDR1 and CDR2 (germline): SGHTA, FQGTGA. There are 13 residues in the CDR3. With 4 bases removed from V and 6 bases from J, the gap between germline ends came to 13 bases. CDR3: CASSSYPTTEQYF. The CDR3 DNA is TGTGCCAGCAGCTCTTATCCAACGACCGAGCAGTACTTC.

This clonotype showed up just a few times. The chain recombines TRBV6-2 or TRBV6-3 with TRBJ2-5; either TRBD1 or TRBD2 may fit D (6 bases each). In germline, CDR1 is MNHEY, CDR2 SVGEGT. Trimming pared 7 bases from V and 6 bases from J, leaving 12 bases between. This CDR3 contains 12 residues. This CDR3 is CASTQGRKTQYF. DNA of the CDR3: TGTGCCAGCACCCAGGGGAGGAAGACCCAGTACTTC.